This is a list of T cell receptor beta chains from one sample in a study of metastatic and nonmetastatic thyroid tumors. With MiXCR, TCRdb reprocessed the PCR reads. There are around 41,000 clones in the sample; 28% occur only once, and 9.5% to 10% lies in the top ten. The specimen sequenced was blood. These receptors came from a male donor with papillary thyroid cancer or a benign thyroid nodule (not recorded which). Some clones in this sample may be carry-over from other donors' samples. Each CDR3 is given with its conserved first and last residue. Fields, in order: clone size, D gene, V gene, J gene, CDR3 protein, CDR3 DNA. A D gene is named only where the DNA matches it firmly. For some rows the clone size is stated as once, few or many, or as a class when expanded; others skip it.

-,TRBD1,TRBV20-1,TRBJ2-7,CSAISGQGAREQYF,TGCAGTGCCATCTCCGGACAGGGGGCGCGCGAGCAGTACTTC
few,-,TRBV6-1,TRBJ1-2,CASSEFYQENYGYTF,TGTGCCAGCAGTGAATTCTACCAGGAAAACTATGGCTACACCTTC
medium-sized,TRBD1,TRBV6-1,TRBJ2-1,CASRPRDRAYNEQFF,TGTGCCAGCAGACCCCGGGACAGGGCCTACAATGAGCAGTTCTTC
many,TRBD1,TRBV28,TRBJ2-5,CASSRQGLSLETQYF,TGTGCCAGCAGTAGACAGGGTTTGTCGCTAGAGACCCAGTACTTC
many,-,TRBV11-2,TRBJ1-4,CASSFNRDEKLFF,TGTGCCAGCAGCTTCAATAGGGATGAAAAACTGTTTTTT
many,-,TRBV27,TRBJ1-5,CASSWGDGQPQHF,TGTGCCAGCAGTTGGGGGGACGGTCAGCCCCAGCATTTT
-,TRBD2,TRBV18,TRBJ2-7,CASSHSGTSTYEQYF,TGTGCCAGCTCGCACTCCGGGACTAGCACATACGAGCAGTACTTC
many,TRBD1,TRBV3-1,TRBJ2-5,CASSLGQGDQETQYF,TGTGCCAGCAGCCTGGGACAGGGGGATCAAGAGACCCAGTACTTC
-,-,TRBV28,TRBJ2-7,CASSLSPDRRAVEQYF,TGTGCCAGCAGTTTAAGCCCGGACCGTCGGGCGGTAGAGCAGTACTTC
-,-,TRBV4-1,TRBJ1-3,CASSQEGRDEGLVNTIYF,TGCGCCAGCAGCCAAGAAGGACGGGACGAGGGGCTAGTAAACACCATATATTTT
few,-,TRBV2,TRBJ2-1,CASSEQGREQFF,TGTGCCAGCAGTGAGCAGGGTAGGGAGCAGTTCTTC